This entry is about one T cell receptor (beta chain). Its specificity is not known. The data were taken from a study of OX40 agonist ivuxolimab in advanced cancers. Study-level findings and limits: Expansion of clones was among the lowest in partial responders at 0.1-3.0 mg/kg. Several nonresponders also turned out to have low normalized T-cell clonal expansion.

TCRdb's table, derived via immunoSEQ multiplex PCR, lists solely in-frame clones and lacks some. The table includes about 90,000 clones, 85% to 90% detected once. The CDR3 consists of 15 residues. Germline values: CDR1 SEHNR, CDR2 FQNEAQ (reference sequence). The V end was cut by 5 bases, the J end by 5 bases, with 18 bases between. This chain uses TRBV7-9 with TRBJ2-5; no firm D call. The sample was CD4+ or CD8+ T cells sorted from blood, taken in a trial of the OX40 agonist ivuxolimab. The TCR was taken from an adult with an advanced solid tumor such as melanoma, head and neck, liver or kidney cancer. This CDR3 is CASSRLLGVGETQYF. The CDR3 coding sequence is TGTGCCAGCAGCCGTCTCCTTGGGGTTGGCGAGACCCAGTACTTC.